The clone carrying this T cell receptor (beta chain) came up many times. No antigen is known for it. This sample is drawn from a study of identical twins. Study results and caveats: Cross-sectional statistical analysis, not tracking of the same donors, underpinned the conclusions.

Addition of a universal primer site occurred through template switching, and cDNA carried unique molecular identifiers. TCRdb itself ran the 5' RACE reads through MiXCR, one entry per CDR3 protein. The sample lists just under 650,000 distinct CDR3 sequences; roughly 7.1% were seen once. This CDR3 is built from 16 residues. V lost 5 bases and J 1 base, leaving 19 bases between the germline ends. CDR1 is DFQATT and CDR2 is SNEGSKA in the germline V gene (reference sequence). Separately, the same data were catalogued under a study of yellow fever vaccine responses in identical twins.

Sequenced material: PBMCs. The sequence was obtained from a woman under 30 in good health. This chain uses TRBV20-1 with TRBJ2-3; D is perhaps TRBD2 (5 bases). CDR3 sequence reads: CSASPPGGAGTDTQYF. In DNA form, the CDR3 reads TGCAGTGCTTCCCCCCCTGGAGGAGCCGGCACAGATACGCAGTATTTT.